The 2 T cell receptor beta chains listed next were all sequenced from one sample in a study of Ad26.COV2.S vaccination and SARS-CoV-2 variants. The treatment was: approximately 18 received Ad26.COV2.S at low or high dose, single or two shots; several received placebo; per-sample allocation not given. Collection of samples fell on day 63 after the first vaccine or placebo injection. This table comes from immunoSEQ multiplex PCR, and its TCRdb copy is limited to in-frame clones, with some not included. The sample contains almost 400,000 clones, 89% of which appear only once. The sample consisted of peripheral blood, taken in a trial of Ad26.COV2.S vaccine versus placebo. These receptors came from a person between 18 and 60 years old who received the Ad26.COV2.S COVID-19 vaccine or a placebo.

This sequence joins TRBV6-5 and TRBJ1-6; perhaps TRBD1 as D (5 bases). The V gene lost 1 base and the J gene lost 7 bases, with 11 bases spanning the gap. CDR1 MNHEY and CDR2 SVGAGI come from the germline V gene. The CDR3 contains 15 residues. CDR3 sequence reads: CASSYLTSGNSPLHF. The CDR3, as DNA: TGTGCCAGCAGTTACTTGACATCAGGGAATTCACCCCTCCACTTT.

The chain uses TRBV3-1 (or the pseudogene TRBV3-2) and TRBJ2-1; the match to TRBD2 covers 13 bases. This CDR3 is built from 14 residues. V shed 5 bases and J 12 bases; nucleotides not matched to a gene: 7. In germline, CDR1 is LGHDT, CDR2 YNNKEL (reference sequence). CDR3 sequence: CASSNGLAGAGQFF. The CDR3, as DNA: TGTGCCAGCAGCAATGGACTAGCGGGAGCAGGGCAGTTCTTC.